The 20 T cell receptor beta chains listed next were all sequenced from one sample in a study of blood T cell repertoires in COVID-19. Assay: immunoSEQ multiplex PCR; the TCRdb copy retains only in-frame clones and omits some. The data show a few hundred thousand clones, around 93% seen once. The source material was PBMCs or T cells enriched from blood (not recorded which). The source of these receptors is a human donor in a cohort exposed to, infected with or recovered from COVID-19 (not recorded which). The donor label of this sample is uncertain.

The CDR3 nucleotides are TGCGCCAGCAGCTTGGCCGGGACAGGGATTAACTATGGCTACACCTTC. It translates to CASSLAGTGINYGYTF. The rearrangement joins TRBV5-1 to TRBJ1-2; 9 nucleotides match TRBD1. The germline V gene encodes CDR1 SGHRS and CDR2 YFSETQ. With V trimmed by 0 bases and J by 1 base, 4 bases remained unmatched. The CDR3 runs 16 residues.

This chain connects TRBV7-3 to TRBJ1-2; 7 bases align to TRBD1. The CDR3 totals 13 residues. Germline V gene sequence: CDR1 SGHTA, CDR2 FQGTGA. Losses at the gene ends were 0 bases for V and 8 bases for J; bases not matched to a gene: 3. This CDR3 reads CASSLTNRGGYTF. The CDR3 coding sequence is TGTGCCAGCAGCTTAACGAACAGGGGCGGCTACACCTTC.

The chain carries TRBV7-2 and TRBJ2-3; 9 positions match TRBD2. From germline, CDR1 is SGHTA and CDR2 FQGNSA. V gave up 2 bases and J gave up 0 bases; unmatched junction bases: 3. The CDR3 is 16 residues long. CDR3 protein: CASSLTRGGSTDTQYF. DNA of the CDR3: TGTGCCAGCAGCTTAACGCGGGGGGGTAGCACAGATACGCAGTATTTT.

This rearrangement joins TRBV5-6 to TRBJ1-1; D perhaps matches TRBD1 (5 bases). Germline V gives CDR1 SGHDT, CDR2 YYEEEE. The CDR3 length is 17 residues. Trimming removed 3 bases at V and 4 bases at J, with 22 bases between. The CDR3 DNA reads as TGTGCCAGCAGCTCACTGGGGAGGGGAGTCGAGGGCACTGAAGCTTTCTTT. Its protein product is CASSSLGRGVEGTEAFF.

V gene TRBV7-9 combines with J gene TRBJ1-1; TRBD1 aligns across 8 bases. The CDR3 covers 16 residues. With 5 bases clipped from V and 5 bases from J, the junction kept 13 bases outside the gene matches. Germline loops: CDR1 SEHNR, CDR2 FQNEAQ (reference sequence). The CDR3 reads CASSRISGGDGTEAFF. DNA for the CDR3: TGTGCCAGCAGCAGAATATCAGGGGGCGACGGAACTGAAGCTTTCTTT.

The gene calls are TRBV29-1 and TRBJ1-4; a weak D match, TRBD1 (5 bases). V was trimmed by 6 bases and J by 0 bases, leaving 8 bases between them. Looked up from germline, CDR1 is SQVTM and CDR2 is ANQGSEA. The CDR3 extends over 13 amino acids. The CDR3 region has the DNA TGCAGCGTCCGCAGGGCAACTAATGAAAAACTGTTTTTT. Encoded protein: CSVRRATNEKLFF.

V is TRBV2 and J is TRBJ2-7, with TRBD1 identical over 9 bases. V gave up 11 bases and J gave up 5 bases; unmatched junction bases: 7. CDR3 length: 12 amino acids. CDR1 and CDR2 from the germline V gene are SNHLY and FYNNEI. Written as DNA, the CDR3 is TGTGCCGGGTCAGGGACAGGGCACGAGCAGTACTTC. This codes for CAGSGTGHEQYF.

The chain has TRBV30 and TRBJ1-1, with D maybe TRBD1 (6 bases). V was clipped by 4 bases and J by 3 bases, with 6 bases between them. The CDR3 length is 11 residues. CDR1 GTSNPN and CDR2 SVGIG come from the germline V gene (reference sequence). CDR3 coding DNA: TGTGCCTGGACAGGGGACACTGAAGCTTTCTTT. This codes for CAWTGDTEAFF.

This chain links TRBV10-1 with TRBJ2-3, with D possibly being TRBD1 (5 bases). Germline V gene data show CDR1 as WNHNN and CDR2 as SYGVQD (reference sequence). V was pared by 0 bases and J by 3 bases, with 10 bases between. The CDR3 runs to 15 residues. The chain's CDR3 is CASSESRRVTDTQYF. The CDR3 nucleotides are TGCGCCAGCAGTGAGTCCCGCAGGGTAACAGATACGCAGTATTTT.

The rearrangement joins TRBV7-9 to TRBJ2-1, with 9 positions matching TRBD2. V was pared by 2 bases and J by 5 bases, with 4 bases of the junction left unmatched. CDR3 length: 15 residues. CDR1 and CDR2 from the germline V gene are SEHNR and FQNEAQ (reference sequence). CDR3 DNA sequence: TGTGCCAGCAGCTTATTTGCGGGGGGGAACAATGAGCAGTTCTTC. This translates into CASSLFAGGNNEQFF.

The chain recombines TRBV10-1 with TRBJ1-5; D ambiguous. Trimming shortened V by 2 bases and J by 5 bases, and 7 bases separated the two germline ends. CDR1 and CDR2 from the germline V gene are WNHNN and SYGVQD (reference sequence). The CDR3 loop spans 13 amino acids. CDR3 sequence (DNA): TGCGCCAGCAGTGAGCGGGGTGATCAGCCCCAGCATTTT. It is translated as CASSERGDQPQHF.

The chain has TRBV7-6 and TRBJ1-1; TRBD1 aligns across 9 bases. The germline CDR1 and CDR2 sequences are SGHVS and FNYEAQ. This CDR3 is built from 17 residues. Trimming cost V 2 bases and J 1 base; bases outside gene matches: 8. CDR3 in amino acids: CASSLMDRGGENTEAFF. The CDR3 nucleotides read TGTGCCAGCAGCTTAATGGACAGGGGCGGTGAGAACACTGAAGCTTTCTTT. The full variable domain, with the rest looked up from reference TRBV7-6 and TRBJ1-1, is GAGVSQSPRYKVTKRGQDVALRCDPISGHVSLYWYRQALGQGPEFLTYFNYEAQQDKSGLPNDRFSAERPEGSISTLTIQRTEQRDSAMYRCASSLMDRGGENTEAFFGQGTRLTVV.

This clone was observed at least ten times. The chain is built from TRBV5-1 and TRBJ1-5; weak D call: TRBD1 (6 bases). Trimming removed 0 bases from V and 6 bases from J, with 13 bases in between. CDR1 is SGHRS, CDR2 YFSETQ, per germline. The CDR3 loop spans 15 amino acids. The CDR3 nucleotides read TGCGCCAGCAGCTTGGGCGGGGGCGCGGCTCAGCCCCAGCATTTT. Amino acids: CASSLGGGAAQPQHF.

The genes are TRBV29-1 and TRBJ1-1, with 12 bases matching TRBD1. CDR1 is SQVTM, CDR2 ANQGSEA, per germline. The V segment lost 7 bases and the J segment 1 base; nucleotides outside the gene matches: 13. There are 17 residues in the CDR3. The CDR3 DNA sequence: TGCAGCGCTAGGGGACAGGGGGCAAGATATGGGAACACTGAAGCTTTCTTT. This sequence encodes CSARGQGARYGNTEAFF.

CDR3 nucleotide sequence: TGTGCCAGTGAACAGGGCTTCGGAAACACCATATATTTT. Protein: CASEQGFGNTIYF. The chain combines TRBV19 with TRBJ1-3, with D perhaps TRBD1 (6 bases). Trimming stripped 8 bases from V and 4 bases from J, with 12 bases between. This CDR3 spans 13 amino acids. In germline, CDR1 is LNHDA, CDR2 SQIVND (reference sequence).

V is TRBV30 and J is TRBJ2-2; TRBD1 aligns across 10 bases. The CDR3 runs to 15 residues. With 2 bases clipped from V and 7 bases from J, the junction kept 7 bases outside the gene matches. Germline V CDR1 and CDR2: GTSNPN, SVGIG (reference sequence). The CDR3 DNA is TGTGCCTGGAGTCTTCCGGGACAGGGGATCGGGGAGCTGTTTTTT. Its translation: CAWSLPGQGIGELFF.

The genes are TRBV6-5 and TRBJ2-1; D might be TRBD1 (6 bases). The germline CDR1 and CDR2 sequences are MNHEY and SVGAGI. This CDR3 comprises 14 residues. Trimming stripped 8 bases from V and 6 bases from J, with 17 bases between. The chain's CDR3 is CASQQGLSSNEQFF. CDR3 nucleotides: TGTGCCAGCCAACAGGGCCTTAGTAGCAATGAGCAGTTCTTC.

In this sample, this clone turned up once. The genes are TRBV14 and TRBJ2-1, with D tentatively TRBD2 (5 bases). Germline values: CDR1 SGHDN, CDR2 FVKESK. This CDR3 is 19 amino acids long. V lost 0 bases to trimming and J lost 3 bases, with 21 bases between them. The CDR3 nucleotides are TGTGCCAGCAGCCAAGAAGAGGGATCCTGGGCGGCCTTCTACAATGAGCAGTTCTTC. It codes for CASSQEEGSWAAFYNEQFF.

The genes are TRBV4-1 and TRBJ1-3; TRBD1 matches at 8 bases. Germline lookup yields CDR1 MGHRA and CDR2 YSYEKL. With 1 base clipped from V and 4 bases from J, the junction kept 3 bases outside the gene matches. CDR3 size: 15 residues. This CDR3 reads CASSQAPGGGNTIYF. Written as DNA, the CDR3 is TGCGCCAGCAGCCAAGCTCCAGGGGGCGGAAACACCATATATTTT.

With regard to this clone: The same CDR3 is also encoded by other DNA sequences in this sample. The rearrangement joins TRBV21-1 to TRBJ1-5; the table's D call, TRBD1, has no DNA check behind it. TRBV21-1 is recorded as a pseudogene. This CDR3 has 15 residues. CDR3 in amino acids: CASSKGQGRGQPQHF. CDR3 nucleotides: TGTGCCAGCAGCAAAGGACAGGGGCGGGGTCAGCCCCAGCATTTT.